This section outlines one T cell receptor beta chain sequence together with its context. Its antigen is unknown. The data were produced by immunoSEQ multiplex PCR, yet TCRdb's version contains in-frame clones alone and is incomplete. The table includes a few million clones, approximately 95% detected once. Trimming pared 4 bases from V and 0 bases from J, leaving 11 bases between. Per germline, CDR1 SEHNR and CDR2 FQNEAQ (reference sequence). This CDR3 contains 15 residues. The data originate from a study of shared clonotypes between healthy human individuals. Whole-study findings and limits: The sole specimen, blood, was sampled, and tissue repertoires likely differ. Investigators expected sequencing depth to affect clonotype sharing among donors.

Donors, without exception, were Caucasian adults residing in Nashville, Tennessee. This TCR was recovered from a man in his late teens or twenties in good health. Some clones in this sample may be carry-over from other donors' samples. The chain combines TRBV7-9 with TRBJ2-3; the D is unclear. Sequencing was carried out using naive CD4+ T cells from PBMCs. Specified subset: CD45RA+ positively selected. The CDR3 loop reads CASSSQAVSTDTQYF. The CDR3 coding sequence is TGTGCCAGCAGCTCCCAGGCGGTTAGCACAGATACGCAGTATTTT.